This T cell receptor beta chain derives from a study of cytomegalovirus exposure and HLA in healthy donors. TCRdb's copy holds only in-frame clones and misses some; the assay was immunoSEQ multiplex PCR. The sample has about 56,000 clones, approximately 90% seen once. This CDR3 comprises 13 residues. Trimming left V 1 base short and J 7 bases short, with 10 bases between. The germline V gene has CDR1 LGHNT and CDR2 FRNRAP. The sample comprised PBMCs. The V call is TRBV12-5, the J call TRBJ1-1, with D maybe TRBD1 (5 bases). This TCR was sampled from a man younger than 35 in good health and CMV-seronegative. CDR3: CASGLADSYEAFF. The CDR3 coding sequence is TGTGCTAGTGGTTTGGCAGACAGTTATGAAGCTTTCTTT.